This T cell receptor beta chain was captured by sequencing in a study of T cell responses to AZD1222 COVID-19 vaccine. About the study: It was second doses at about 4 or about 12 weeks that were pooled.

Profiled with immunoSEQ multiplex PCR; TCRdb holds only in-frame clones, not every one. The data contain 150,000 or so clones, nearly 90% of them singletons. The CDR3 runs 16 residues. The germline V gene has CDR1 SNHLY and CDR2 FYNNEI. Germline trimming cut 2 bases from V and 0 bases from J; bases unmatched to any gene: 3. Details on this clone: Its antigen is still unknown.

Study conclusions and caveats: Repertoires were sampled only after the peak T cell response. Just five to seven people given AZD1222 tested seropositive at baseline. Clonal diversity may have been underestimated in mostly white British donors.

This clonotype was sampled from an adult in good health. V and J are TRBV2 and TRBJ2-2; 7 nucleotides agree with TRBD2. Sequencing used peripheral blood, obtained on day 0 of AZD1222 vaccination. This CDR3 is CASSEKLATNTGELFF. CDR3 sequence (DNA): TGTGCCAGCAGTGAAAAACTAGCGACGAACACCGGGGAGCTGTTTTTT.